This record covers a single T cell receptor (beta chain). These data originate in a study of blood T cell repertoires in COVID-19. Study background: Samples representing acute and convalescent COVID-19 were sourced from the United States, Italy and Spain. T cells, B-cell-depleted T cells, or PBMCs provided the cDNA or gDNA that served as material.

Original analysis: Amplification of reference gene primers provided the estimated nucleated cell counts. Generated by immunoSEQ multiplex PCR, the TCRdb table keeps only in-frame clones and is missing some. Clonal size and the V and J genes are those of that table, whereas D and trimming came from the DNA. The sample records over 110,000 clones, about four fifths being singletons. Germline CDR1 reads MDHEN; CDR2 reads SYDVKM. V was clipped by 7 bases and J by 7 bases; unmatched bases: 9. This CDR3 is 13 amino acids long. This chain joins TRBV28 and TRBJ2-7, with 8 bases that match TRBD1. Material for sequencing was peripheral blood. The TCR was taken from a human donor in a cohort sampled during active COVID-19. The CDR3 DNA reads as TGTGCCAGCAAGCAGGGCAGGGGGCGTGAGCAGTACTTC. Translating gives CASKQGRGREQYF.